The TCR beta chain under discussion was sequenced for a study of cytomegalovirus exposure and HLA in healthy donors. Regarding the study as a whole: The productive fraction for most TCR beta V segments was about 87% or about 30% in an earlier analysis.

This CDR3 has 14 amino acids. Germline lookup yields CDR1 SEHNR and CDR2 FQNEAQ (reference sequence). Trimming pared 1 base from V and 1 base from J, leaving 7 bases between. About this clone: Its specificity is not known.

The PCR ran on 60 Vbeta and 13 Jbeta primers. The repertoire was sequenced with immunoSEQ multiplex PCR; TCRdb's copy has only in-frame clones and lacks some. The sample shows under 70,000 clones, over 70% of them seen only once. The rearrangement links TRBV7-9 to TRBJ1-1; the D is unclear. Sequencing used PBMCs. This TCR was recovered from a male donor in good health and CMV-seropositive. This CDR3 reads CASSLVRENTEAFF. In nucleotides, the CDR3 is TGTGCCAGCAGCTTAGTTAGAGAGAACACTGAAGCTTTCTTT.